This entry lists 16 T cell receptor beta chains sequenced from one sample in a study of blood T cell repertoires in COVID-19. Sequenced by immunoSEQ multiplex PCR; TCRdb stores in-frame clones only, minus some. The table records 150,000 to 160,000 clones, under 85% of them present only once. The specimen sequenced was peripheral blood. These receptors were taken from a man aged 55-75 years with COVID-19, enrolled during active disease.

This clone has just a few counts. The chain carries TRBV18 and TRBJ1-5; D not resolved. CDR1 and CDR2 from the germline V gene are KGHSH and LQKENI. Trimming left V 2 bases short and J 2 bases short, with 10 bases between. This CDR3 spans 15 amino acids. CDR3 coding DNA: TGTGCCAGCTCACCATCGCGCGGCGGCAATCAGCCCCAGCATTTT. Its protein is CASSPSRGGNQPQHF.

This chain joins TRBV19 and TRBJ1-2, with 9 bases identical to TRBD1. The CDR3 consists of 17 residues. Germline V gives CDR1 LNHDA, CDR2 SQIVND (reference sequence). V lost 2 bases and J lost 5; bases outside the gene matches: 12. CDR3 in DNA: TGTGCCAGTAGTATACTCTTTCTTGGACAGGGGAAATATGGCTACACCTTC. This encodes CASSILFLGQGKYGYTF.

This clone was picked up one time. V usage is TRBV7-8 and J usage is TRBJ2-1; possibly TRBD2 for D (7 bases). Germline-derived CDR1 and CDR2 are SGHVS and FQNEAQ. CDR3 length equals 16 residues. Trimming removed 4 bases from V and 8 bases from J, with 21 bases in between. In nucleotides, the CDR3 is TGTGCCAGCAGCTCCCTAGGGGGGGGCGCGTCGCATGAGCAGTTCTTC. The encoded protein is CASSSLGGGASHEQFF.

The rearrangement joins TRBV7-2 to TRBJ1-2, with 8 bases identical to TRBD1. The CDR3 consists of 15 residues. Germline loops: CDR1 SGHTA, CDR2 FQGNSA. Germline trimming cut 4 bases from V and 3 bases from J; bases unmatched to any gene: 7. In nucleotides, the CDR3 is TGTGCCAGCAGCTCAGGACAGGGACTGCACTATGGCTACACCTTC. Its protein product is CASSSGQGLHYGYTF.

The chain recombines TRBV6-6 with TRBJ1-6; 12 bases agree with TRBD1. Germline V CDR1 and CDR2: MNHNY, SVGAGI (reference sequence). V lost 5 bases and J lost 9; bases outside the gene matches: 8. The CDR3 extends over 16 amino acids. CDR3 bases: TGTGCCAGCAGTACCGGGACAGGGGGCGTTAGTTCACCCCTCCACTTT. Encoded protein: CASSTGTGGVSSPLHF.

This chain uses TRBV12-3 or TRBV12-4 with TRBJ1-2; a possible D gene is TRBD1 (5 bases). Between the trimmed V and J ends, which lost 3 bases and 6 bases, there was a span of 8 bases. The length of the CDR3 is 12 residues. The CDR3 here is CASSLGGDGYTF. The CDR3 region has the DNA TGTGCCAGCAGTTTGGGGGGAGATGGCTACACCTTC.

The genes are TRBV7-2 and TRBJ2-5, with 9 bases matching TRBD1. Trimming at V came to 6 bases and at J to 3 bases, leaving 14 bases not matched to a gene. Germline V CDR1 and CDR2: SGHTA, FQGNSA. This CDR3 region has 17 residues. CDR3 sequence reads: CASSQPSGDRDKETQYF. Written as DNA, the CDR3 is TGTGCCAGCAGTCAACCCTCAGGGGACAGGGACAAAGAGACCCAGTACTTC.

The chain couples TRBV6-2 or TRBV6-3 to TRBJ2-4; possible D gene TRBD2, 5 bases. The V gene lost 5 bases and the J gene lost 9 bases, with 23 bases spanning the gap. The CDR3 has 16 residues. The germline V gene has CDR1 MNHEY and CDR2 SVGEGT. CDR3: CASSDLGVVGRAIQYF. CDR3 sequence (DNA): TGTGCCAGCAGTGACCTCGGGGTAGTCGGTCGTGCCATTCAGTACTTC.

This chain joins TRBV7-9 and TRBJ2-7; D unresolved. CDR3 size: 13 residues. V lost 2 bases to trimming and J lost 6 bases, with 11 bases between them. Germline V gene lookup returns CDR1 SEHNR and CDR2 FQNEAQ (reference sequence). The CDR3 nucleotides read TGTGCCAGCAGCTTATTTGGTATCGGCGAGCAGTACTTC. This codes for CASSLFGIGEQYF.

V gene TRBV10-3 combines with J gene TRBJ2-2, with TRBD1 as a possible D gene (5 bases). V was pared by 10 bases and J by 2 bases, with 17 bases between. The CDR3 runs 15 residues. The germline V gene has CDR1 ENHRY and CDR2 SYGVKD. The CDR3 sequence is CATSRTPINTGELFF. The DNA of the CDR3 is TGTGCCACCTCCCGGACACCTATAAACACCGGGGAGCTGTTTTTT.

The CDR3 reads CASSQGSSGTASNYGYTF. CDR3 DNA sequence: TGCGCCAGCAGCCAAGGGAGTTCCGGGACAGCTTCTAACTATGGCTACACCTTC. J is TRBJ1-2 and V is TRBV4-3; 7 nucleotides line up with TRBD1. This CDR3 is built from 18 residues. Trimming at V came to 1 base and at J to 0 bases, leaving 11 bases not matched to a gene. Germline V gene sequence: CDR1 LGHNA, CDR2 YSLEER.

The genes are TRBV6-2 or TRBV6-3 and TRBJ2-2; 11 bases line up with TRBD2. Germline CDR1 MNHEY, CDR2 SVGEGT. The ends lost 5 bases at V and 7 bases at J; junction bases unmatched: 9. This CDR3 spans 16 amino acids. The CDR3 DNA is TGTGCCAGCAGTCGTTCTAGCGGGAGGTTCGGCGGGGAGCTGTTTTTT. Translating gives CASSRSSGRFGGELFF.

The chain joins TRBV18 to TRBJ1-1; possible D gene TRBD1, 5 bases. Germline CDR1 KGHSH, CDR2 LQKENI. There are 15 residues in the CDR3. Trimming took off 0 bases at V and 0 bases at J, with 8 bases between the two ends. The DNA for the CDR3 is TGTGCCAGCTCACCACCGACAGCAATGAACACTGAAGCTTTCTTT. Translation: CASSPPTAMNTEAFF.

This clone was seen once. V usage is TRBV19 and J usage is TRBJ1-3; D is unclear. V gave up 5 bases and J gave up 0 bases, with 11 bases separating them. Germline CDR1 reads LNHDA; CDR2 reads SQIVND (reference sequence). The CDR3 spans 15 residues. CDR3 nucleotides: TGTGCCAGTAGTCTACCCAGGATCTCTGGAAACACCATATATTTT. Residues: CASSLPRISGNTIYF.

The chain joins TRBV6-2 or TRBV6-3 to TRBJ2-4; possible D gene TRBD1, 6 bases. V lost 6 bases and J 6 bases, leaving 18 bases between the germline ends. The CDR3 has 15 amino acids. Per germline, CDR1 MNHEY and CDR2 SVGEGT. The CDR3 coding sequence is TGTGCCAGCAGCCCCCTTGGGAGCAGGGGAAACATTCAGTACTTC. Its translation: CASSPLGSRGNIQYF.

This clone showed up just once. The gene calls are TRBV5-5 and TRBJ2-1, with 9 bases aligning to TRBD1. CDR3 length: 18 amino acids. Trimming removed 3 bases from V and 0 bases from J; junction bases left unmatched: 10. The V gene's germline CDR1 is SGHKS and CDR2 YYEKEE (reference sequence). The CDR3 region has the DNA TGTGCCAGCAGCTCCCAAGCGTGGACAGGGGTCTCCTACAATGAGCAGTTCTTC. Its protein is CASSSQAWTGVSYNEQFF.